Listed below are T cell receptor beta chains from one sample, sequenced in a study of cytomegalovirus exposure and HLA in healthy donors. Profiling relied on immunoSEQ multiplex PCR, and the TCRdb table lists in-frame clones only, not all of them. The sample records around 140,000 clones, over 70% being singletons. Sequencing used PBMCs. Receptor source: a woman in her forties in good health and CMV-seronegative. The CDR3 runs from the conserved cysteine through the conserved F or W. A D gene is named only where the DNA matches it firmly. Not every row has a clone size; where given, it reads once, few, many or a size class.

-,TRBV5-1,-,TRBJ1-1,CASIPGGPRHTEAFF,TGCGCCAGCATCCCCGGCGGTCCGAGGCACACTGAAGCTTTCTTT
-,TRBV6-6,-,TRBJ2-2,CASSFERTNTGELFF,TGTGCCAGCAGTTTCGAGCGAACGAACACCGGGGAGCTGTTTTTT
-,TRBV7-8,TRBD1,TRBJ1-5,CASSQNLPDRTGNQPQHF,TGTGCCAGCAGCCAAAATCTCCCGGACAGGACGGGCAATCAGCCCCAGCATTTT
-,TRBV5-4,TRBD1,TRBJ1-1,CASSLGTGMNTEAFF,TGTGCCAGCAGCTTGGGGACAGGGATGAACACTGAAGCTTTCTTT
few,TRBV6-5,TRBD1,TRBJ1-2,CASSWGQGDGYTF,TGTGCCAGCAGTTGGGGACAGGGGGATGGCTACACCTTC
-,TRBV5-4,-,TRBJ1-2,CASSFGQPSPNYGYTF,TGTGCCAGCAGCTTTGGACAGCCCTCGCCAAACTATGGCTACACCTTC
-,TRBV5-4,TRBD1,TRBJ1-5,CASSQDRGEGNQPQHF,TGTGCCAGCAGCCAGGACAGGGGAGAGGGCAATCAGCCCCAGCATTTT
-,TRBV6-5,-,TRBJ2-7,CASSYPGSYEQYF,TGTGCCAGCAGTTACCCGGGATCTTACGAGCAGTACTTC
once,TRBV7-2,-,TRBJ1-2,CASSLFEGSGYTF,TGTGCCAGCAGCCTGTTCGAGGGTTCTGGCTACACCTTC
-,TRBV9,TRBD2,TRBJ2-1,CASSVAIELAGQFF,TGTGCCAGCAGCGTAGCCATTGAACTAGCGGGGCAGTTCTTC
-,TRBV15,-,TRBJ1-3,CATSRDRGVPSSGNTIYF,TGTGCCACCAGCAGAGATCGGGGGGTCCCCAGCTCTGGAAACACCATATATTTT
-,TRBV7-2,-,TRBJ2-3,CASSVHYTSSDTQYF,TGTGCCAGCAGCGTTCACTACACGAGCTCAGATACGCAGTATTTT
-,TRBV7-9,-,TRBJ1-2,CASSFLRLGGYTF,TGTGCCAGCAGCTTCCTCAGGCTTGGGGGCTACACCTTC
-,TRBV9,TRBD2,TRBJ2-5,CASSLTGTSGLETQYF,TGTGCCAGCAGCCTTACCGGGACTAGCGGGCTAGAGACCCAGTACTTC
-,TRBV9,TRBD1,TRBJ1-4,CASSLGTEEKLFF,TGTGCCAGCAGCCTCGGGACAGAAGAAAAACTGTTTTTT
few,TRBV7-9,-,TRBJ1-2,CASSLGRGSEGYTF,TGTGCCAGCAGCTTAGGGCGGGGGTCTGAGGGCTACACCTTC
-,TRBV6-5,-,TRBJ1-1,CASSYSAGNTEAFF,TGTGCCAGCAGTTACTCGGCTGGGAACACTGAAGCTTTCTTT
-,TRBV30,-,TRBJ2-1,CAWKEIDNEQFF,TGTGCCTGGAAGGAGATAGACAATGAGCAGTTCTTC
-,TRBV29-1,TRBD2,TRBJ2-7,CSVVPGLANYEQYF,TGCAGCGTGGTACCGGGACTAGCGAACTACGAGCAGTACTTC
-,TRBV11-2,-,TRBJ1-1,CASSLVTGLRTEAFF,TGTGCCAGCAGCTTAGTTACAGGCCTACGGACTGAAGCTTTCTTT
-,TRBV7-3,-,TRBJ2-2,CASAGVNTGELFF,TGTGCCAGCGCCGGGGTTAACACCGGGGAGCTGTTTTTT
once,TRBV7-9,-,TRBJ1-2,CASSFAGQYYGYTF,TGTGCCAGCAGCTTCGCGGGCCAGTACTATGGCTACACCTTC
-,TRBV7-3,-,TRBJ2-1,CASSPGANGEQFF,TGTGCCAGCAGCCCAGGGGCTAACGGTGAGCAGTTCTTC
-,TRBV29-1,TRBD2,TRBJ2-1,CSVERTSGVDEQFF,TGCAGCGTCGAGAGGACTAGCGGGGTGGATGAGCAGTTCTTC
-,TRBV6-1,TRBD1,TRBJ2-7,CASSEAGGAAYEQYF,TGTGCCAGCAGTGAGGCAGGGGGCGCGGCCTACGAGCAGTACTTC
-,TRBV21-1,-,TRBJ1-6,CASTKYGTGRSYNSPLHF,TGTGCCAGCACCAAGTATGGGACAGGGAGGTCCTATAATTCACCCCTCCACTTT
-,TRBV15,-,TRBJ2-6,CATSRQTGANVLTF,TGTGCCACCAGCAGACAGACTGGGGCCAACGTCCTGACTTTC
-,TRBV7-2,-,TRBJ1-1,CASSRQENTEAFF,TGTGCCAGCAGCAGACAAGAGAACACTGAAGCTTTCTTT
-,TRBV7-8,-,TRBJ1-2,CASSSGWDYYGYTF,TGTGCCAGCAGCTCAGGGTGGGATTACTATGGCTACACCTTC
once,TRBV6-1,-,TRBJ1-2,CASSGDRNYGYTF,TGTGCCAGCAGTGGCGACAGGAACTATGGCTACACCTTC
-,TRBV13,-,TRBJ1-1,CASSSNEAFF,TGTGCCAGCAGCTCCAATGAAGCTTTCTTT
-,TRBV2,-,TRBJ2-7,CASKSSGFGEQYF,TGTGCCAGCAAGAGTAGCGGTTTTGGCGAGCAGTACTTC
-,TRBV6-5,-,TRBJ2-2,CASSQQGTGELFF,TGTGCCAGCAGTCAACAGGGAACCGGGGAGCTGTTTTTT
-,TRBV5-1,TRBD1,TRBJ1-1,CASSPGDRVMAEAFF,TGCGCCAGCAGCCCGGGGGACAGGGTGATGGCTGAAGCTTTCTTT
few,TRBV9,TRBD2,TRBJ2-1,CASSVVSGTEQFF,TGTGCCAGCAGCGTAGTTAGCGGGACTGAGCAGTTCTTC
-,TRBV29-1,-,TRBJ1-1,CSVGWGRDSSPEAFF,TGCAGCGTTGGGTGGGGCAGGGATTCAAGCCCTGAAGCTTTCTTT
-,TRBV29-1,TRBD1,TRBJ2-1,CSAGDRTTNEQFF,TGCAGCGCCGGGGACAGAACAACCAATGAGCAGTTCTTC
-,TRBV28,-,TRBJ2-7,CASSSPGHGAGEQYF,TGTGCCAGCAGTTCCCCAGGACACGGCGCGGGAGAGCAGTACTTC
-,TRBV18,TRBD1,TRBJ1-4,CASSPGGQRTNEKLFF,TGTGCCAGCTCACCGGGGGGACAGAGAACTAATGAAAAACTGTTTTTT
-,TRBV28,TRBD2,TRBJ2-7,CASGLAGGPYEQYF,TGTGCCAGCGGACTTGCGGGGGGTCCCTACGAGCAGTACTTC
few,TRBV7-2,-,TRBJ2-3,CASSLRVVSSDTQYF,TGTGCCAGCAGCTTACGGGTTGTTAGCTCAGATACGCAGTATTTT
-,TRBV2,TRBD1,TRBJ1-1,CASSLGQGGTEAFF,TGTGCCAGCAGTCTAGGACAGGGCGGCACTGAAGCTTTCTTT
-,TRBV10-3,-,TRBJ2-7,CAIRGDTTYEQYF,TGTGCCATCAGAGGGGACACAACCTACGAGCAGTACTTC
-,TRBV28,TRBD1,TRBJ2-3,CASSSYGQEDTDTQYF,TGTGCCAGCAGTTCCTATGGACAGGAGGACACAGATACGCAGTATTTT
-,TRBV27,-,TRBJ2-2,CASSLLSGARANTGELFF,TGTGCCAGCAGTTTACTTTCTGGGGCTAGGGCGAACACCGGGGAGCTGTTTTTT
-,TRBV6-6,-,TRBJ1-4,CASSYGGEGEKLFF,TGTGCCAGCAGTTACGGGGGGGAGGGTGAAAAACTGTTTTTT
-,TRBV25-1,-,TRBJ1-2,CASSVGGGTVGGYTF,TGTGCCAGCAGTGTAGGTGGCGGAACCGTCGGTGGCTACACCTTC
-,TRBV2,-,TRBJ1-6,CASSGGWTVDDNSPLHF,TGTGCCAGCAGTGGGGGTTGGACAGTTGATGATAATTCACCCCTCCACTTT
-,TRBV29-1,-,TRBJ1-1,CSVDQGMNTEAFF,TGCAGCGTTGATCAGGGGATGAACACTGAAGCTTTCTTT
-,TRBV28,-,TRBJ2-7,CASSPHGGEARADEQYF,TGTGCCAGCAGTCCACACGGGGGAGAGGCCAGGGCGGACGAGCAGTACTTC
-,TRBV28,-,TRBJ1-1,CASSGLIVGTEAFF,TGTGCCAGCAGTGGACTGATCGTGGGCACTGAAGCTTTCTTT
-,TRBV7-4,-,TRBJ1-3,CASSHGVSGNTIYF,TGTGCCAGCAGCCACGGGGTCTCTGGAAACACCATATATTTT
-,TRBV5-1,-,TRBJ1-4,CASSLGRGDEKLFF,TGCGCCAGCAGCTTGGGAAGGGGCGACGAAAAACTGTTTTTT
few,TRBV29-1,TRBD1,TRBJ2-5,CSVAGTGPPETQYF,TGCAGCGTCGCCGGGACAGGGCCCCCAGAGACCCAGTACTTC
-,TRBV6-1,TRBD1,TRBJ1-3,CASSSDRGGYF,TGTGCCAGCAGTTCGGACAGGGGGGGATATTTT
-,TRBV4-3,TRBD1,TRBJ1-2,CASSPGQGDYGYTF,TGCGCCAGCAGCCCGGGACAGGGAGACTATGGCTACACCTTC
-,TRBV30,-,TRBJ1-1,CAWSSGLMNTEAFF,TGTGCCTGGAGTTCTGGGCTCATGAACACTGAAGCTTTCTTT
-,TRBV5-4,-,TRBJ2-5,CASSHSSREETQYF,TGTGCCAGCAGCCACAGTTCCAGGGAAGAGACCCAGTACTTC
-,TRBV5-1,-,TRBJ1-6,CASSRSRGYNSPLHF,TGCGCCAGCAGCCGGAGCAGGGGTTATAATTCACCCCTCCACTTT
-,TRBV14,-,TRBJ1-4,CASSQDVGLNEKLFF,TGTGCCAGCAGCCAAGATGTGGGGCTCAATGAAAAACTGTTTTTT